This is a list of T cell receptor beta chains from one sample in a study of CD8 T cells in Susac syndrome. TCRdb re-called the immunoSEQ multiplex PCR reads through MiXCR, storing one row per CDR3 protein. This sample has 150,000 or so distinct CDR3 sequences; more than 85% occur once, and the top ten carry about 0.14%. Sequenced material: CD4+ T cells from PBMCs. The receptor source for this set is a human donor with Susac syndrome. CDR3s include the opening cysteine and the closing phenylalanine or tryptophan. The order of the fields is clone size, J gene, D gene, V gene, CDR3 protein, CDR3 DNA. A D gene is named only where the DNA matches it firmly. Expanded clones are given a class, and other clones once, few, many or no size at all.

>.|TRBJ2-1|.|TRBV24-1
CATNRGTGWFF
TGTGCCACCAATCGTGGGACTGGGTGGTTCTTC
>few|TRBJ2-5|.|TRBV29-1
CSVGEETQYF
TGCAGCGTTGGGGAAGAGACCCAGTACTTC
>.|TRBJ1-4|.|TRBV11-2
CASSLQGPTNEKLFF
TGTGCCAGCAGCTTACAGGGACCAACTAATGAAAAACTGTTTTTT
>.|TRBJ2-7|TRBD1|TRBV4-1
CASSQLSGTGRYF
TGCGCCAGCAGCCAACTTTCGGGGACAGGGCGGTACTTC
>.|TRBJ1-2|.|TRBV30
CAWSGASPNGYTF
TGTGCCTGGAGCGGAGCCAGTCCTAATGGCTACACCTTC
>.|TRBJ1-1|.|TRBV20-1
CSARLGGLGTEAFF
TGCAGTGCTAGACTTGGGGGGCTCGGCACTGAAGCTTTCTTT
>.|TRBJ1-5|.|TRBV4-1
CASSQVGGPPQHF
TGCGCCAGCAGCCAAGTAGGTGGCCCACCCCAGCATTTT
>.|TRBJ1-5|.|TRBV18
CASSPGSTMPQHF
TGTGCCAGCTCCCCGGGCAGTACGATGCCCCAGCATTTT
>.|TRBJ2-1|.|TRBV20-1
CSGMTLIYNEQFF
TGCAGTGGTATGACACTGATCTACAATGAGCAGTTCTTC
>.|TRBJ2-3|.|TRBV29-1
CSARGARGGADTQYF
TGCAGCGCCCGAGGGGCGCGGGGTGGAGCAGATACGCAGTATTTT
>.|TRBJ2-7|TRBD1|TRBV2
CATDRQGAYEQYF
TGTGCCACAGATCGACAGGGGGCCTACGAGCAGTACTTC
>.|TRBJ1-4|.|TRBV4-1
CASSRQLNEKLFF
TGCGCCAGCAGCAGACAGCTTAATGAAAAACTGTTTTTT
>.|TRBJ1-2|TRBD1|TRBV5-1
CASRQGANYGYTF
TGCGCCAGCAGACAGGGGGCAAACTATGGCTACACCTTC
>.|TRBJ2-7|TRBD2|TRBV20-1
CSARDRRLAGTKEQYF
TGCAGTGCTAGAGATCGCCGACTAGCGGGAACCAAGGAGCAGTACTTC
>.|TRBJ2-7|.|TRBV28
CASSPWAWESSYEQYF
TGTGCCAGCAGTCCATGGGCGTGGGAGAGCTCCTACGAGCAGTACTTC
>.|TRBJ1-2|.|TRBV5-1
CASSIDGRDGYGYTF
TGCGCCAGCAGCATTGACGGACGGGACGGATACGGCTACACCTTC
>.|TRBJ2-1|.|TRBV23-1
CAFQVKAGLSTSSYNEQFF
TGCGCCTTTCAGGTCAAGGCTGGACTCTCGACTAGCTCCTACAATGAGCAGTTCTTC
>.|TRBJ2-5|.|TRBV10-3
CAISSGVRQETQYF
TGTGCCATCAGTTCCGGAGTGCGCCAAGAGACCCAGTACTTC
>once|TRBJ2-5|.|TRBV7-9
CASSLGLGEKETQYF
TGTGCCAGCAGCTTAGGGCTGGGGGAGAAAGAGACCCAGTACTTC
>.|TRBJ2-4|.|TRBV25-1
CASSEAGLGNIQYF
TGTGCCAGCAGTGAAGCAGGTCTTGGAAACATTCAGTACTTC
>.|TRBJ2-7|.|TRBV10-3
CAVRGGDSYEQYF
TGTGCCGTACGCGGCGGGGACTCCTACGAGCAGTACTTC
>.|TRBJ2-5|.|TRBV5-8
CASSIQGTAVQETQYF
TGTGCCAGCAGCATTCAGGGGACGGCGGTCCAAGAGACCCAGTACTTC
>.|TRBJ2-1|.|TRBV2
CASSGRQDGEQFF
TGTGCCAGCAGTGGGCGACAGGACGGTGAGCAGTTCTTC
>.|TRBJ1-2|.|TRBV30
CAWSDRPGYTF
TGTGCCTGGAGTGACAGGCCCGGCTACACCTTC
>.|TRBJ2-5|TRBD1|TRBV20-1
CSANQQGLETQYF
TGCAGTGCTAATCAACAGGGGCTCGAGACCCAGTACTTC
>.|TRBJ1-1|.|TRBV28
CATRENTEAFF
TGTGCCACTCGAGAGAACACTGAAGCTTTCTTT
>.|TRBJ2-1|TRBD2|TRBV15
CATSRGLAGENEQFF
TGTGCCACCAGCAGAGGTCTAGCGGGAGAAAATGAGCAGTTCTTC
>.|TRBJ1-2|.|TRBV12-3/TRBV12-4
CASSLGTYTF
TGTGCCAGCAGTTTGGGGACTTACACCTTC
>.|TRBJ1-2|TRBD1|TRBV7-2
CASSPSRDRLNYGYTF
TGTGCCAGCAGCCCCTCCCGGGACAGATTGAACTATGGCTACACCTTC
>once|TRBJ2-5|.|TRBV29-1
CSVLPGGETQYF
TGCAGCGTTCTCCCTGGGGGGGAGACCCAGTACTTC
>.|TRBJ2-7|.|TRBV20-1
CSARVGLQGSEQYF
TGCAGTGCTAGAGTCGGACTACAGGGGAGTGAGCAGTACTTC
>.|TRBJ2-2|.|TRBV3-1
CASSLRGSTGELFF
TGTGCCAGCAGCCTCAGGGGTTCCACCGGGGAGCTGTTTTTT
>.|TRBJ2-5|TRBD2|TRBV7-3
CASSLSRGVQETQYF
TGTGCCAGCAGCTTATCACGGGGGGTTCAAGAGACCCAGTACTTC
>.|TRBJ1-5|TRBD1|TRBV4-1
CASSQGITGVSNQPQHF
TGCGCCAGCAGCCAAGGGATCACAGGGGTGAGCAATCAGCCCCAGCATTTT
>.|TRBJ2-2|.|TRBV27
CASSFLGASGELFF
TGTGCCAGCAGTTTTTTGGGAGCCAGCGGGGAGCTGTTTTTT
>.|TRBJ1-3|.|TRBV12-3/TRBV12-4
CASSSTAGTIYF
TGTGCCAGCAGTTCCACCGCCGGCACCATATATTTT
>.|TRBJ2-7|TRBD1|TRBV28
CASSPYRGLSSYEQYF
TGTGCCAGCAGTCCATACAGGGGCCTGAGCTCCTACGAGCAGTACTTC
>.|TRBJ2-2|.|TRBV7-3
CASSPGPGKLFF
TGTGCCAGCAGCCCAGGGCCAGGGAAGCTGTTTTTT
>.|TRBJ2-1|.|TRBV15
CATSRDHSEQFF
TGTGCCACCAGCAGAGATCATAGTGAGCAGTTCTTC
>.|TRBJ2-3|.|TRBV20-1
CSATGTGKLAGNTDTQYF
TGCAGTGCTACCGGGACAGGGAAACTAGCGGGGAACACAGATACGCAGTATTTT
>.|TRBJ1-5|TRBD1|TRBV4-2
CASSQGTGPVTNQPQHF
TGTGCCAGCAGCCAAGGGACAGGGCCGGTTACTAATCAGCCCCAGCATTTT
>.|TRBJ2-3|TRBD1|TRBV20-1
CSARVVTGMDTQYF
TGCAGTGCTAGAGTCGTGACAGGGATGGATACGCAGTATTTT
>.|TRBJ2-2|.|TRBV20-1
CSARDMHGELFF
TGCAGTGCTAGAGATATGCACGGGGAGCTGTTTTTT
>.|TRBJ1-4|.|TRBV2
CASTGYEKLFF
TGTGCCAGCACGGGCTATGAAAAACTGTTTTTT
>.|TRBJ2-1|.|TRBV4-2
CASSLSLSYNEQFF
TGTGCCAGCAGCCTCAGTCTCTCCTACAATGAGCAGTTCTTC
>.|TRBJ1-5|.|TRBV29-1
CSVVQDGDQPQHF
TGCAGCGTTGTGCAGGACGGAGACCAGCCCCAGCATTTT
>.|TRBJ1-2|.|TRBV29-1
CSADTGTNIYGYTF
TGCAGCGCTGACACCGGCACTAATATCTATGGCTACACCTTC
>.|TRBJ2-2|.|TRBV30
CAWSVTTGRAGELFF
TGTGCCTGGAGTGTAACGACCGGGCGGGCCGGGGAGCTGTTTTTT
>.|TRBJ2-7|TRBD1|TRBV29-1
CSVEEGDRESGEQYF
TGCAGCGTTGAAGAGGGGGACAGGGAGTCAGGAGAGCAGTACTTC
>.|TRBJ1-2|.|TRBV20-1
CSARGIQAVGGYTF
TGCAGTGCTAGAGGTATACAGGCGGTAGGCGGCTACACCTTC
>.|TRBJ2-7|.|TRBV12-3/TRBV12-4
CASSLLGPLSYEQYF
TGTGCCAGCAGCCTCCTAGGCCCGCTCTCCTACGAGCAGTACTTC
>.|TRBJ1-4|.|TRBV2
CASSKGNEKLFF
TGTGCCAGCTCAAAGGGGAATGAAAAACTGTTTTTT
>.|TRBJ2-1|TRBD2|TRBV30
CAWSGGNYNEQFF
TGTGCCTGGTCGGGGGGGAACTACAATGAGCAGTTCTTC
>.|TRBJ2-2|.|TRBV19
CASSIRGFGELFF
TGTGCCAGTAGTATACGAGGTTTCGGGGAGCTGTTTTTT
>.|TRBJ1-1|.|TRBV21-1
CASSKVGRLNTEAFF
TGTGCCAGCAGCAAAGTTGGAAGATTGAACACTGAAGCTTTCTTT